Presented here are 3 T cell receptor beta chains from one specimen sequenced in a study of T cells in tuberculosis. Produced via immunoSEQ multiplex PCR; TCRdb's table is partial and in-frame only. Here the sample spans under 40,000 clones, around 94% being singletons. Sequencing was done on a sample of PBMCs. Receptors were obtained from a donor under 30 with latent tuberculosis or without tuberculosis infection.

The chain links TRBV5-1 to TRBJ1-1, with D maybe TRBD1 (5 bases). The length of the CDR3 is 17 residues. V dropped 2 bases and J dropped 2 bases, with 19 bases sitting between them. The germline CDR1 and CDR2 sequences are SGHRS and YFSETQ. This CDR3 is CASSLRYTGSPNTEAFF. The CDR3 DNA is TGCGCCAGCAGCTTACGGTATACAGGTTCTCCAAACACTGAAGCTTTCTTT. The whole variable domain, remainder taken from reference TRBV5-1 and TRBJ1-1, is KAGVTQTPRYLIKTRGQQVTLSCSPISGHRSVSWYQQTPGQGLQFLFEYFSETQRNKGNFPGRFSGRQFSNSRSEMNVSTLELGDSALYLCASSLRYTGSPNTEAFFGQGTRLTVV.

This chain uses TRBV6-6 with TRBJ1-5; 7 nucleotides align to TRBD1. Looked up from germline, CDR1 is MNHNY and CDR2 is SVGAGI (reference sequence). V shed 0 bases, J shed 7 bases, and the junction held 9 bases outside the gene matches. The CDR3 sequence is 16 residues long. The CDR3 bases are TGTGCCAGCAGTTACTCGACAGGGCCCGGAGGGCAGCCCCAGCATTTT. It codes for CASSYSTGPGGQPQHF.

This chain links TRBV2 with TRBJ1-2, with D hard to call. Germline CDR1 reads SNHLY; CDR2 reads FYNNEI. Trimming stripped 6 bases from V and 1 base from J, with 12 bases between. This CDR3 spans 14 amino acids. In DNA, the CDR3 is TGTGCCAGCAGCCCAGACCGGGATAACTATGGCTACACCTTC. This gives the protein CASSPDRDNYGYTF.